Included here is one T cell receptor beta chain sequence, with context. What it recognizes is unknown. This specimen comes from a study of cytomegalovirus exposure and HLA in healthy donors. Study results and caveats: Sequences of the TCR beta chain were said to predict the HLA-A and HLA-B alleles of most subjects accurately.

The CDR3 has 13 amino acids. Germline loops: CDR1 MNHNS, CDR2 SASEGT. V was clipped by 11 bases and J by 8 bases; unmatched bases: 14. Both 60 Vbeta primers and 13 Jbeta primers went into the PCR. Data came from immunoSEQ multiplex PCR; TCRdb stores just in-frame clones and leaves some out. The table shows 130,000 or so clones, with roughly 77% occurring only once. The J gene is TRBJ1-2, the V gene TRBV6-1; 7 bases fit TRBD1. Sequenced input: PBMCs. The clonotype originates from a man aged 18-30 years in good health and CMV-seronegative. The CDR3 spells CAGGQAAIKGYTF. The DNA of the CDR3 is TGTGCCGGCGGACAGGCGGCTATTAAGGGCTACACCTTC.